This is a list of T cell receptor beta chains from one sample in a study of vaccination effects on CD4 cells after COVID-19. Measured with immunoSEQ multiplex PCR; TCRdb has only the in-frame clones, and not every one. Among 67,000 or so clones listed, about 86% were seen once. These receptors' targets are unknown. The sample was CD4+ T cells from PBMCs cultured with HCoV-229E spike peptides, taken after COVID-19 vaccination. The origin of the receptors is a human donor who received a COVID-19 vaccine. The conserved cysteine and the conserved F or W are not part of the CDR3 here. Each record gives: D gene, V gene, J gene, CDR3 protein. The D gene is left open where the match is weak.

D gene: -
V gene: TRBV7-2
J gene: TRBJ2-3
CDR3 protein: ASSFDFTDTQY

D gene: TRBD1
V gene: TRBV11-2
J gene: TRBJ1-4
CDR3 protein: ASRRRGPATNEKLF

D gene: -
V gene: TRBV11-3
J gene: TRBJ1-1
CDR3 protein: ASSLRPGTEAF

D gene: -
V gene: TRBV7-3
J gene: TRBJ1-1
CDR3 protein: ASSPGTYTEAF

D gene: -
V gene: TRBV5-1
J gene: TRBJ2-1
CDR3 protein: ASSLEVRAGRL

D gene: -
V gene: TRBV5-4
J gene: TRBJ2-2
CDR3 protein: ASSLTGNPIDGELF

D gene: -
V gene: TRBV27
J gene: TRBJ1-1
CDR3 protein: ASSSRYNSGTEAF

D gene: -
V gene: TRBV6-5
J gene: TRBJ2-3
CDR3 protein: ASSSYLETDTQY

D gene: -
V gene: TRBV5-1
J gene: TRBJ2-1
CDR3 protein: ASSARGDHYNEQF

D gene: -
V gene: TRBV5-1
J gene: TRBJ2-5
CDR3 protein: ASSLGANWPETQY

D gene: TRBD1
V gene: TRBV28
J gene: TRBJ2-3
CDR3 protein: ASSINRDRGQDTQY

D gene: TRBD1
V gene: TRBV30
J gene: TRBJ1-1
CDR3 protein: AWSQGQGEAF

D gene: -
V gene: TRBV3-1/TRBV3-2
J gene: TRBJ1-6
CDR3 protein: ASSPLRDVQSSYNSPLH

D gene: TRBD1
V gene: TRBV3-1/TRBV3-2
J gene: TRBJ1-2
CDR3 protein: ASSLTGTYGYT

D gene: -
V gene: TRBV4-2
J gene: TRBJ2-4
CDR3 protein: ASSQEWGRAKNIQY

D gene: -
V gene: TRBV19
J gene: TRBJ1-4
CDR3 protein: ASKVQGWSNEKLF

D gene: -
V gene: TRBV7-8
J gene: TRBJ1-1
CDR3 protein: ASSFRGAKNTEAF

D gene: -
V gene: TRBV7-9
J gene: TRBJ1-1
CDR3 protein: ASSLHLMSTEAF

D gene: TRBD2
V gene: TRBV5-1
J gene: TRBJ2-3
CDR3 protein: ASSFLSGGVDTQY

D gene: TRBD1
V gene: TRBV5-1
J gene: TRBJ1-1
CDR3 protein: ASSRTGDTEAF

D gene: TRBD1
V gene: TRBV15
J gene: TRBJ1-1
CDR3 protein: ATSRGGTGNTEAF

D gene: TRBD1
V gene: TRBV14
J gene: TRBJ2-2
CDR3 protein: ASSQPGQGRTGELF

D gene: -
V gene: TRBV2
J gene: TRBJ1-5
CDR3 protein: ASSEKENYQPQH

D gene: -
V gene: TRBV5-1
J gene: TRBJ1-5
CDR3 protein: ASSLEGGQPQH

D gene: TRBD1
V gene: TRBV18
J gene: TRBJ2-1
CDR3 protein: ASSQNRDRGVDEQF

D gene: -
V gene: TRBV27
J gene: TRBJ2-3
CDR3 protein: ASSLYREHTQY

D gene: -
V gene: TRBV12-3/TRBV12-4
J gene: TRBJ2-5
CDR3 protein: ASRLWGGETQY

D gene: -
V gene: TRBV5-6
J gene: TRBJ1-2
CDR3 protein: ASRITGSWKNGYT

D gene: -
V gene: TRBV2
J gene: TRBJ1-2
CDR3 protein: ASTPLGAFGYT

D gene: -
V gene: TRBV28
J gene: TRBJ1-6
CDR3 protein: ASSPRVVYNSPLH

D gene: TRBD2
V gene: TRBV28
J gene: TRBJ2-3
CDR3 protein: ASSHRIAGDTDTQY

D gene: -
V gene: TRBV5-1
J gene: TRBJ2-5
CDR3 protein: ASSLTEAETQY

D gene: -
V gene: TRBV24-1
J gene: TRBJ1-2
CDR3 protein: ATSDSGDYGYT

D gene: -
V gene: TRBV18
J gene: TRBJ1-2
CDR3 protein: ASSPPARHYGYT

D gene: TRBD2
V gene: TRBV4-1
J gene: TRBJ2-2
CDR3 protein: ASSQRWGTSGNTGELF

D gene: TRBD1
V gene: TRBV19
J gene: TRBJ2-1
CDR3 protein: ASSISGTGVRNEQF

D gene: -
V gene: TRBV6-4
J gene: TRBJ1-3
CDR3 protein: ASSAREAYTIY

D gene: TRBD2
V gene: TRBV18
J gene: TRBJ2-3
CDR3 protein: ASSPLRRTSGGATDTQY

D gene: -
V gene: TRBV19
J gene: TRBJ1-2
CDR3 protein: ASSIRQGLYFDYGYT

D gene: TRBD1
V gene: TRBV30
J gene: TRBJ1-5
CDR3 protein: AWSVQGQGDQPQH

D gene: -
V gene: TRBV24-1
J gene: TRBJ2-5
CDR3 protein: ATSPALKQETQY

D gene: -
V gene: TRBV5-6
J gene: TRBJ1-4
CDR3 protein: ASARSLNEKLF

D gene: TRBD1
V gene: TRBV5-1
J gene: TRBJ1-1
CDR3 protein: ASSLEAGGAAEAF

D gene: TRBD1
V gene: TRBV6-4
J gene: TRBJ2-1
CDR3 protein: ASSEQGYNEQF

D gene: -
V gene: TRBV28
J gene: TRBJ1-1
CDR3 protein: ASSPGGGALGAF

D gene: -
V gene: TRBV6-6
J gene: TRBJ2-3
CDR3 protein: ASTRAGSSDTQY

D gene: -
V gene: TRBV6-1
J gene: TRBJ1-5
CDR3 protein: ASSEVSNQPQH

D gene: -
V gene: TRBV6-2/TRBV6-3
J gene: TRBJ1-2
CDR3 protein: ASSITGSYGYT

D gene: -
V gene: TRBV9
J gene: TRBJ2-2
CDR3 protein: ASSVDNGRPSGELF

D gene: -
V gene: TRBV5-1
J gene: TRBJ2-2
CDR3 protein: ASSLGFSSNTGELF

D gene: -
V gene: TRBV19
J gene: TRBJ2-3
CDR3 protein: ASSISGGPQY

D gene: -
V gene: TRBV5-4
J gene: TRBJ2-4
CDR3 protein: ASSLSLALSPQY

D gene: TRBD1
V gene: TRBV29-1
J gene: TRBJ1-1
CDR3 protein: SVKMPGQGHTEAF

D gene: -
V gene: TRBV6-6
J gene: TRBJ1-6
CDR3 protein: ASSYSGTENSPLH

D gene: -
V gene: TRBV5-4
J gene: TRBJ1-1
CDR3 protein: ASSLSRESEAF